The sequence of this T cell receptor (beta chain) was determined in a study of lymphopenia after photon versus proton radiotherapy. Findings and limits, study-wide: Larger post-nadir TCR diversity loss correlated inversely with survival in deceased patients. Photon-treated patients lost naive T cells and TCR diversity; proton-treated stayed stable.

Germline V gene data show CDR1 as MGHRA and CDR2 as YSYEKL. This CDR3 spans 15 amino acids. V lost 4 bases and J 0 bases, leaving 13 bases between the germline ends. TCRdb's table, derived via immunoSEQ multiplex PCR, lists solely in-frame clones and lacks some. Of about 45,000 clones listed, 85% are singletons. Turning to this clone: Its target is unknown.

The sequence came from a man aged 35 to 55 with gastric cancer. The sequences come from peripheral blood, collected from a patient treated with photon-based radiotherapy. The rearrangement joins TRBV4-1 to TRBJ2-7; the D gene is possibly TRBD1 (6 bases). CDR3 protein: CASSPRQASSYEQYF. The CDR3 DNA sequence: TGCGCCAGCAGCCCCCGACAGGCCAGCTCCTACGAGCAGTACTTC.